Following are 15 T cell receptor beta chains from one sample sequenced in a study of T cells after yellow fever vaccination. TCRdb itself ran the 5' RACE reads through MiXCR, one entry per CDR3 protein. The sample consists of fewer than 450,000 distinct CDR3 sequences, around 4.1% of them appearing once. The source was PBMCs, collected 5 days after the yellow fever booster vaccination. These receptors all stem from a man aged 18 to 29 who received the YFV17D yellow fever vaccine.

Notes on this clonotype: A much more abundant neighbour one base away suggests this may be a read error. The chain has TRBV4-3 and TRBJ1-5; unclear D gene. The CDR3 has 13 amino acids. V was cut by 0 bases and J by 8 bases, with 8 bases left in between. Looked up from germline, CDR1 is LGHNA and CDR2 is YSLEER. The CDR3 region is CASSQDRSKPQHF. The CDR3 DNA follows: TGCGCCAGCAGCCAAGATCGAAGTAAGCCCCAGCATTTT.

This clonotype was seen more than once but under ten times. The chain joins TRBV11-2 to TRBJ1-4, with a weak D call TRBD1 (5 bases). Deletions cut 7 bases from V and 2 bases from J, with 11 bases between. The CDR3 loop spans 14 amino acids. The V gene's germline CDR1 is SGHAT and CDR2 FQNNGV. The CDR3 is CASTADTTNEKLFF. The CDR3 DNA reads as TGTGCCAGCACCGCGGACACGACTAATGAAAAACTGTTTTTT.

This chain uses TRBV30 with TRBJ2-1; 11 bases map to TRBD2. Trimming took 1 base from V and 3 from J; bases not matched to a gene: 5. The CDR3 totals 16 residues. Germline V gene lookup returns CDR1 GTSNPN and CDR2 SVGIG (reference sequence). CDR3: CAWSGLAGGDYNEQFF. DNA of the CDR3: TGTGCCTGGAGTGGGCTAGCGGGGGGCGACTACAATGAGCAGTTCTTC.

This clonotype was observed at least ten times. The chain carries TRBV20-1 and TRBJ1-2; 7 nucleotides agree with TRBD1. Per germline, CDR1 DFQATT and CDR2 SNEGSKA (reference sequence). The CDR3 is 11 residues long. The CDR3 loop reads CVLWEGASYTF. As DNA, the CDR3 is TGCGTCCTTTGGGAGGGGGCTAGCTACACCTTC.

This clonotype was counted only a few times. The V and J genes are TRBV20-1 and TRBJ2-1; D unclear. The V end lost 0 bases, the J end lost 12 bases, and 12 bases lay between the germline ends. The CDR3 extends over 12 amino acids. Germline V gene lookup returns CDR1 DFQATT and CDR2 SNEGSKA (reference sequence). CDR3 sequence (DNA): TGCAGTGCTAGAGAGCGCCAGCAAGTGCAGTTCTTC. Translation: CSARERQQVQFF.

The chain employs TRBV9 and TRBJ1-1, with D unclear. Germline CDR1 SGDLS, CDR2 YYNGEE. The germline V and J ends were trimmed by 0 bases and 4 bases, with 13 bases remaining between them. The CDR3 sequence is 15 residues long. Written as DNA, the CDR3 is TGTGCCAGCAGCGTAGATCGGGGAAGCGGCACTGAAGCTTTCTTT. As protein: CASSVDRGSGTEAFF.

This clonotype was recorded at least ten times. The chain carries TRBV20-1 and TRBJ1-1; D not certain. The CDR3 is made up of 13 amino acids. V lost 2 bases to trimming and J lost 5 bases, with 12 bases between them. CDR1 is DFQATT, CDR2 SNEGSKA, per germline (reference sequence). The CDR3 region has the DNA TGCAGTGCTAGATGGGGAGGGCCAACTGAAGCTTTCTTT. Translating gives CSARWGGPTEAFF.

The sample holds many counts of this clonotype. The J gene is TRBJ2-7, the V gene TRBV7-2; 11 bases are a match to TRBD1. J gave up 6 bases and V 5 bases, and 9 bases lay outside the gene matches. Germline V CDR1 and CDR2: SGHTA, FQGNSA. The CDR3 covers 15 residues. CDR3 coding DNA: TGTGCCAGCAGCCAGCCGGGACAGGGGGTTGGCGAGCAGTACTTC. Amino acid sequence: CASSQPGQGVGEQYF.

The chain is built from TRBV7-8 and TRBJ1-1; no clear D gene. Trimming removed 1 base from V and 1 base from J, with 7 bases in between. The CDR3 runs 14 residues. Per germline, CDR1 SGHVS and CDR2 FQNEAQ. CDR3 residues: CASSLVPANTEAFF. Written as DNA, the CDR3 is TGTGCCAGCAGCTTAGTCCCAGCGAACACTGAAGCTTTCTTT.

In this sample, this clonotype turned up many times. J is TRBJ2-1 and V is TRBV20-1; TRBD1 might be the D (5 bases). V was clipped by 3 bases and J by 3 bases, with 18 bases between them. CDR3 length: 16 amino acids. Germline-derived CDR1 and CDR2 are DFQATT and SNEGSKA (reference sequence). The CDR3 DNA is TGCAGTGCTAGGATTTCGGAGCAGGGCGACTACAATGAGCAGTTCTTC. Amino acids: CSARISEQGDYNEQFF.

This chain links TRBV19 with TRBJ2-2, with D unresolved. CDR1 and CDR2 (germline): LNHDA, SQIVND (reference sequence). V dropped 7 bases and J dropped 5 bases, with 14 bases sitting between them. The CDR3 runs 14 residues. This CDR3 is CASTPPSRTGELFF. CDR3 coding DNA: TGTGCCAGTACCCCGCCGTCTCGAACCGGGGAGCTGTTTTTT.

This clonotype was recorded at least ten times. This sequence joins TRBV5-6 and TRBJ1-1; D might be TRBD1 (6 bases). Germline V lookup: CDR1 SGHDT, CDR2 YYEEEE. The V gene lost 4 bases and the J gene lost 3 bases, with 16 bases spanning the gap. The CDR3 totals 15 residues. The CDR3 spells CASSRTPGADTEAFF. The CDR3 nucleotides are TGTGCCAGCAGCCGGACCCCGGGGGCCGACACTGAAGCTTTCTTT. Full variable domain (rest looked up from reference TRBV5-6 and TRBJ1-1): DAGVTQSPTHLIKTRGQQVTLRCSPKSGHDTVSWYQQALGQGPQFIFQYYEEEERQRGNFPDRFSGHQFPNYSSELNVNALLLGDSALYLCASSRTPGADTEAFFGQGTRLTVV.

The rearrangement joins TRBV7-2 to TRBJ1-4; TRBD1 matches at 9 bases. V lost 2 bases to trimming and J lost 11 bases; unmatched junction nucleotides: 3. The CDR3 runs 13 residues. Germline-derived CDR1 and CDR2 are SGHTA and FQGNSA. The CDR3 nucleotides are TGTGCCAGCAGCTTAAGGACAGGGGATAAACTGTTTTTT. Amino acids: CASSLRTGDKLFF.

This chain uses TRBV11-3 with TRBJ2-1; 7 bases are a match to TRBD1. Germline CDR1 and CDR2: SGHNT and YENEEA. The CDR3 is 15 residues long. Unmatched junction bases numbered 4, after V lost 1 base and J lost 4 bases. Here the CDR3 reads CASSLAVTGYNEQFF. The CDR3 bases are TGTGCCAGCAGCTTAGCAGTGACAGGGTACAATGAGCAGTTCTTC.

The rearrangement uses TRBV12-3 or TRBV12-4 and TRBJ2-7; TRBD2 matches at 7 bases. The CDR3 totals 14 residues. V lost 5 bases and J lost 2; bases outside the gene matches: 6. The CDR3, as DNA: TGTGCCAGCAGTGGGCTAGCGGACGCCTACGAGCAGTACTTC. This translates into CASSGLADAYEQYF.